This TCR beta chain is from a study of cytomegalovirus exposure and HLA in healthy donors. Germline values: CDR1 SGDLS, CDR2 YYNGEE. With V trimmed by 0 bases and J by 0 bases, 9 bases remained unmatched. The CDR3 runs 18 residues. The PCR had 60 Vbeta and 13 Jbeta primers. Clones were sequenced by immunoSEQ multiplex PCR, and TCRdb holds only the in-frame ones, with some missing. This sample has over 200,000 clones, with around 85% found just once. The chain employs TRBV9 and TRBJ2-1; 7 positions match TRBD2. The clonotype comes from a human donor in good health. The sequenced sample was PBMCs. As DNA, the CDR3 is TGTGCCAGCAGCGTAGGGAATCGTTTAGCGGGCTCCTACAATGAGCAGTTCTTC. Translating gives CASSVGNRLAGSYNEQFF.